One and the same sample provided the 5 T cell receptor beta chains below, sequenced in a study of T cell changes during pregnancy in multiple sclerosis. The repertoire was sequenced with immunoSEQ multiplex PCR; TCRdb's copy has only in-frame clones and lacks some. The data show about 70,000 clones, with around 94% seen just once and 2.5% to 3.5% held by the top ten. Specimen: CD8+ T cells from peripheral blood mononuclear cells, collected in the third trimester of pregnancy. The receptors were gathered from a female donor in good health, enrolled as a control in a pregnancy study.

The CDR3 spells CASSQFSGELAKNIQYF. CDR3 in DNA: TGCGCCAGCAGCCAATTTAGCGGGGAGCTAGCCAAAAACATTCAGTACTTC. The chain combines TRBV4-1 with TRBJ2-4, with TRBD2 identical over 8 bases. With V trimmed by 2 bases and J by 0 bases, 6 bases remained unmatched. Looked up from germline, CDR1 is MGHRA and CDR2 is YSYEKL. There are 17 residues in the CDR3.

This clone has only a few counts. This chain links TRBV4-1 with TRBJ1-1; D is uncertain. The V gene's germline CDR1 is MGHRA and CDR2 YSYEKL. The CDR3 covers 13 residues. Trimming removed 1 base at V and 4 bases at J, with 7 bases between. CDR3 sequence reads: CASSQVLSTEAFF. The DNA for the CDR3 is TGCGCCAGCAGCCAAGTTCTGAGCACTGAAGCTTTCTTT.

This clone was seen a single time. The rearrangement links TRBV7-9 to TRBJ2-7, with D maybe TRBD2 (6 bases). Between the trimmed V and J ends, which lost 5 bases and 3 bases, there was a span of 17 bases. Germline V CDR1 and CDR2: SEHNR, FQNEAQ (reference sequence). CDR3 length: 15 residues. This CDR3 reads CASSGNRERDYEQYF. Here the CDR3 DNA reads TGTGCCAGCAGCGGCAACCGGGAGAGGGACTACGAGCAGTACTTC.

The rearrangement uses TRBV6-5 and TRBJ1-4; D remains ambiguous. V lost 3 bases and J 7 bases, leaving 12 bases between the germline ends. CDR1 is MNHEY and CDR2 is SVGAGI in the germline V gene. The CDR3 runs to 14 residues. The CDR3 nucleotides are TGTGCCAGCAGTTATCGCGGGCAGACTGAAAAACTGTTTTTT. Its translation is CASSYRGQTEKLFF.

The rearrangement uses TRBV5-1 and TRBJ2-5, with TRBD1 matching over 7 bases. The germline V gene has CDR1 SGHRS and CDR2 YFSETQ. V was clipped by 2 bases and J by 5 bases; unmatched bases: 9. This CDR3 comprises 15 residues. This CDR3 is CASSFIDRVGETQYF. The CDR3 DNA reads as TGCGCCAGCAGCTTTATAGACAGGGTAGGGGAGACCCAGTACTTC.